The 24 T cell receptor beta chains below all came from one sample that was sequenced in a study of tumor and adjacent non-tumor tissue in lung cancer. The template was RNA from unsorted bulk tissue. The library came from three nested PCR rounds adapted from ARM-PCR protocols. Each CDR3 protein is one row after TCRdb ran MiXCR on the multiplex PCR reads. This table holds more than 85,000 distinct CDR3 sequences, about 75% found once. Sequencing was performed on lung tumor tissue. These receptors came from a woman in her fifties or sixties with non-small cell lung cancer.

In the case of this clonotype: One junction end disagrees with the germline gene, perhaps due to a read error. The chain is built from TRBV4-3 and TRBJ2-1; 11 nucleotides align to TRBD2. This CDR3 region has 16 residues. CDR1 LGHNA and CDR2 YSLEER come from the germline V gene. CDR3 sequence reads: CVSSQESSGRLNEQFF. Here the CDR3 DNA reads TGCGTCAGCAGCCAAGAGTCTAGCGGGAGGTTGAATGAGCAGTTCTTC.

This chain's CDR3 is CASSHNGRTINNEQFF. CDR3 in DNA: TGCGCCAGCAGTCATAACGGGAGGACGATCAACAATGAGCAGTTCTTC. The genes are TRBV4-3 and TRBJ2-1; 7 nucleotides agree with TRBD2. Germline CDR1 LGHNA, CDR2 YSLEER. V was pared by 6 bases and J by 5 bases, with 13 bases of the junction left unmatched. The CDR3 consists of 16 residues.

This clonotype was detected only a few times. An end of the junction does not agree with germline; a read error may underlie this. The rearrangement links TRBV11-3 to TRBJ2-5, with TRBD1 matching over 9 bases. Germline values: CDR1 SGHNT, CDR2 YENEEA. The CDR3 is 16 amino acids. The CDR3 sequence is CTSSLEGTGIQETQYF. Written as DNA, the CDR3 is TGTACCAGCAGCTTAGAGGGGACAGGGATACAAGAGACTCAGTACTTC.

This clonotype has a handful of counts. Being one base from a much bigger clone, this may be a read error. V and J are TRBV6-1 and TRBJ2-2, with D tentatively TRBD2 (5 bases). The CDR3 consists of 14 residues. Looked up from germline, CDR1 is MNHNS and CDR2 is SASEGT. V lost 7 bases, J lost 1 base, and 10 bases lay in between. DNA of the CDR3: TGTGCCAGCAATCTGGACTTGAACACCGGGGAGCTGTTTTTT. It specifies CASNLDLNTGELFF.

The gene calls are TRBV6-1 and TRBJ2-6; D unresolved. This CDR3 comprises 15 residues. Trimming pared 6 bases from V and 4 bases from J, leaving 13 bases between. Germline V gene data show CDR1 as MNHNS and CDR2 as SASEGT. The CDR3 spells CASSPQIGGANVLTF. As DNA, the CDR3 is TGTGCCAGCAGCCCCCAGATCGGGGGGGCCAACGTCCTGACTTTC.

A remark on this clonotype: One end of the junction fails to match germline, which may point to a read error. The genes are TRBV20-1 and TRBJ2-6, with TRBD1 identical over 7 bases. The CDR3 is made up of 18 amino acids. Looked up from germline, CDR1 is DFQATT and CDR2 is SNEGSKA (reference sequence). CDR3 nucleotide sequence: TGCAGTGCTAGAAGGGGAACAGGGGACATTTCTGGGTCCAACGTCCTGACTTTC. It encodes CSARRGTGDISGSNVLTF.

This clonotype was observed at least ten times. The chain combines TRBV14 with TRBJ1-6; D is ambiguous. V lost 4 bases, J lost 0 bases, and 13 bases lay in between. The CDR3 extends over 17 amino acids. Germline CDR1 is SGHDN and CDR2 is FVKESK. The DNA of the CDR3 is TGTGCCAGCAGCCCCCCCAGGTCGAGCTCCTATAATTCACCCCTCCACTTT. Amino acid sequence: CASSPPRSSSYNSPLHF.

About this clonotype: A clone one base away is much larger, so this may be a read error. CDR3 sequence reads: CASSFGAGGPAETQYF. The CDR3 DNA is TGTGCCAGCAGTTTCGGAGCGGGAGGGCCCGCGGAGACCCAGTACTTC. The chain joins TRBV6-5 to TRBJ2-5, with 10 positions matching TRBD2. The germline CDR1 and CDR2 sequences are MNHEY and SVGAGI. Trimming removed 4 bases from V and 5 bases from J; junction bases left unmatched: 10. CDR3 length: 16 amino acids.

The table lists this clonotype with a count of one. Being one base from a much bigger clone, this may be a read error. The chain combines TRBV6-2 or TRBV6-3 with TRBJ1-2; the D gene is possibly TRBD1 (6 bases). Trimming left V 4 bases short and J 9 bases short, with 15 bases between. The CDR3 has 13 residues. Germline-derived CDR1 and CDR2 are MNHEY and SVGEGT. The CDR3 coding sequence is TGTGCCAGCAGTTGGCAGGGACAACATTGCTACACCTTC. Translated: CASSWQGQHCYTF.

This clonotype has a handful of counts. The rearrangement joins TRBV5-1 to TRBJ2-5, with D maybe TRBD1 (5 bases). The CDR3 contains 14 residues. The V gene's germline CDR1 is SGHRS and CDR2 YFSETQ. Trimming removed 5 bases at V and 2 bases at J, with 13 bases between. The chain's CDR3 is CASRAGPTQETQYF. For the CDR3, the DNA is TGCGCCAGCAGGGCAGGGCCTACGCAAGAGACCCAGTACTTC.

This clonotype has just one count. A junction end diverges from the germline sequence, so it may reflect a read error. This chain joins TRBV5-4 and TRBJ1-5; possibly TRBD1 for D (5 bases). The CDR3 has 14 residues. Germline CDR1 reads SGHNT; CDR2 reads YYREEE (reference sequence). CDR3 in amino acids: CASSLGPGHEPQHF. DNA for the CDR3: TGTGCCAGCAGCTTGGGGCCAGGACATGAGCCTCAGCATTTT.

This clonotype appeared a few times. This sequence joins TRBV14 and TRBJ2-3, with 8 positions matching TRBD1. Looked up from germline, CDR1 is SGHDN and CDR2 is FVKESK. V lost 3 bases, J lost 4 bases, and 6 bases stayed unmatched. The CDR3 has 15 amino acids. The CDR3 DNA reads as TGTGCCAGCAGCCAGACCCGACAGGGGCCAGATACGCAGTATTTT. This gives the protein CASSQTRQGPDTQYF.

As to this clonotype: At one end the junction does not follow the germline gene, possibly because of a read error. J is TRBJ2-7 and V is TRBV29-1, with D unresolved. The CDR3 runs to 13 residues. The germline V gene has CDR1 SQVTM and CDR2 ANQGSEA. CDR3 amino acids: CGVLDTFSYEQYF. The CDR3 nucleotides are TGCGGCGTTTTAGACACATTCTCCTACGAGCAGTATTTC.

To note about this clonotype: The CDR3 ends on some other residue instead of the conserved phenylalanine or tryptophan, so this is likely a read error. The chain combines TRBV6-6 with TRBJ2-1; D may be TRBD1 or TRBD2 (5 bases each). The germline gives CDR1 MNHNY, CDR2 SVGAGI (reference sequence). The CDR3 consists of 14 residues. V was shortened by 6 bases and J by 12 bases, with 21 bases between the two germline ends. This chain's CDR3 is CASSLDIGAGGQFS. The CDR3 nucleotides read TGTGCCAGCAGCCTGGACATCGGGGCGGGTGGGCAGTTCTCC.

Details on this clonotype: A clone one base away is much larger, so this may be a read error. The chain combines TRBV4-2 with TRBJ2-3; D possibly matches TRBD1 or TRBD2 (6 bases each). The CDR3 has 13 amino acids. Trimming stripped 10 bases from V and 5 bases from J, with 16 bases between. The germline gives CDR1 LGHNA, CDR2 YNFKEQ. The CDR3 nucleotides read TGTGCCAACAAGCCAGGAGGGGGAGATACGCAGTATTTT. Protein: CANKPGGGDTQYF.

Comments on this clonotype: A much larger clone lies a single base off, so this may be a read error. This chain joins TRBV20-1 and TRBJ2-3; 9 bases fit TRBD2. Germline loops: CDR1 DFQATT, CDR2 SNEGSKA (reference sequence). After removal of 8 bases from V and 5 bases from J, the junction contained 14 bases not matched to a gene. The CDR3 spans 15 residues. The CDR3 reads CSQTSPAGGRDTQYF. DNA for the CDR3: TGCAGTCAAACTTCTCCAGCGGGGGGACGAGATACGCAGTATTTT.

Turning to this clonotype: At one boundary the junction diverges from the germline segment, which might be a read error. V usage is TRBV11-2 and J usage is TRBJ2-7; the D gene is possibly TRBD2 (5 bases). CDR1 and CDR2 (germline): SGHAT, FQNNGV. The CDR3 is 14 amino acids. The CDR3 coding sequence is TGTGCCAGCAGTTGGTATCGCGGAGGATACGAGCAATACTTC. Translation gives CASSWYRGGYEQYF.

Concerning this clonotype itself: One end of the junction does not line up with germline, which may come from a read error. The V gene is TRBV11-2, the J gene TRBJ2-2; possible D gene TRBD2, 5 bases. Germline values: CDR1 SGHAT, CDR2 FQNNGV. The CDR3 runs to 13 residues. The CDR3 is CAGSLEDWVELFF. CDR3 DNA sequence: TGTGCCGGCAGCCTAGAGGACTGGGTGGAGCTGTTTTTT.

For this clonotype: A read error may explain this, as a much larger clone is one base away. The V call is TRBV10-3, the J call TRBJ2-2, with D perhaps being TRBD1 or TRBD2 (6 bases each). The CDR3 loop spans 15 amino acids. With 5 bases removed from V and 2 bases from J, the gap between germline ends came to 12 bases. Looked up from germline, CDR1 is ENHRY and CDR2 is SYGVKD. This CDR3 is CAISTPGANTGELFF. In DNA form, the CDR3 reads TGTGCCATCAGTACCCCGGGGGCAAACACCGGGGAGCTGTTTTTT.

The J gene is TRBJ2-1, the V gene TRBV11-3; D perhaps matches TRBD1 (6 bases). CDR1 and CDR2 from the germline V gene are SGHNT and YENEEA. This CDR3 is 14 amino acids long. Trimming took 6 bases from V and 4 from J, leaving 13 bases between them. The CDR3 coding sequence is TGTGCCAGCAGATCCCGACAGGTTTACAATGAGCAGTTCTTC. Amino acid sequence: CASRSRQVYNEQFF.

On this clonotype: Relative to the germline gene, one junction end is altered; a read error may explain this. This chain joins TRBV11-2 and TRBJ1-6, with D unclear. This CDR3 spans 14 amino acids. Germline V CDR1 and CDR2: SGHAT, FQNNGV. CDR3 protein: CASTLEANNSPLHF. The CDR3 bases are TGTGCCAGCACATTAGAAGCAAATAATTCACCCCTGCACTTT.

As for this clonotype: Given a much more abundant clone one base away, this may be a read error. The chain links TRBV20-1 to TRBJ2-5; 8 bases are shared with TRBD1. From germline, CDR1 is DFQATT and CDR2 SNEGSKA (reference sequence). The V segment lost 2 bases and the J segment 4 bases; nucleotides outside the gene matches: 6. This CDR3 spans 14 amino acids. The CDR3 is CSARTGGWLETQYF. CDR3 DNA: TGCAGTGCTAGAACAGGGGGATGGCTAGAGACCCAGTACTTC.

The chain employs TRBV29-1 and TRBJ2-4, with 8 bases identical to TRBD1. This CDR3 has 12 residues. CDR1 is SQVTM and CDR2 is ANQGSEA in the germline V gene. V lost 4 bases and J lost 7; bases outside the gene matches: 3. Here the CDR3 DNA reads TGCAGCGTTGCCAGGGGGCAGAACATTCAGTACTTC. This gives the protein CSVARGQNIQYF.

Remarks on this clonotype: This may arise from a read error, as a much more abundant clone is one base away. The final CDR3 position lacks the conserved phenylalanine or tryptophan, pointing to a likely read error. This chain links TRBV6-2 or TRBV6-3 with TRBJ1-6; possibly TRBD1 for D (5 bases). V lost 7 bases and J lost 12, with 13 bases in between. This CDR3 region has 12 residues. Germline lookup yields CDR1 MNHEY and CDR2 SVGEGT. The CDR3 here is CASIQPGVPLHL. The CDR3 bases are TGTGCCAGCATCCAGCCGGGGGTACCCCTCCACCTT.